These T cell receptor beta chains were read from a single sample in a study of blood T cell repertoires in COVID-19. Data came from immunoSEQ multiplex PCR; TCRdb stores just in-frame clones and leaves some out. The data contain over 250,000 clones, 70% to 90% of them seen just once; the ten biggest clones take up 8% to 13%. The sequenced sample was peripheral blood. The origin of the receptors is a woman aged 70 to 79 with acute or convalescent COVID-19. The CDR3 runs from the conserved cysteine through the conserved F or W.

v_call	j_call	cdr3_aa
TRBV2	TRBJ2-2	CASSRLPAGELFF
TRBV2	TRBJ1-5	CASSVHRGDQPQHF
TRBV2	TRBJ1-5	CASSGTGRDQPQHF
TRBV24-1	TRBJ2-5	CATSDSGQYQETQYF
TRBV5-1	TRBJ1-6	CASRRQGGSPLHF
TRBV13	TRBJ1-5	CASNLGGGPQPQHF
TRBV15	TRBJ1-5	CATSRDLGEPQHF
TRBV5-6	TRBJ2-3	CASSRGTSTDTQYF
TRBV18	TRBJ1-1	CASSLLLNTEAFF
TRBV24-1	TRBJ2-3	CATSDPVGGDTQYF
TRBV19	TRBJ2-7	CAAGVEQYF
TRBV4-1	TRBJ1-1	CASSLGIGGGLMNTEAFF
TRBV12-2	TRBJ1-4	CASRLGPGGQGYRNEKLFF
TRBV10-1	TRBJ2-3	CASSEFRGSPDTQYF
TRBV5-1	TRBJ1-5	CASSLGTVPNQPQHF
TRBV6-5	TRBJ2-1	CASRTDYNEQFF
TRBV2	TRBJ1-4	CASGSGDGREKLFF
TRBV13	TRBJ1-3	CASSLQTGRSGNTIYF
TRBV24-1	TRBJ2-3	CATSDSRGSDTQYF
TRBV6-2/TRBV6-3	TRBJ1-2	CASSYSRGRGYTF
TRBV19	TRBJ2-7	CASSISGTGGSLSSYEQYF
TRBV20-1	TRBJ1-5	CSASQGSNQPQHF
TRBV7-9	TRBJ1-4	CASSLGQTVKNEKLFF
TRBV29-1	TRBJ1-1	CSVRGQGNTEAFF
TRBV11-2	TRBJ1-3	CASYGQYSGNTIYF
TRBV10-2	TRBJ2-2	CASSSDRVGELFF
TRBV4-1	TRBJ1-5	CASSQMVGQNQPQHF